The 28 T cell receptor beta chains below were found in one sample sequenced in a study of blood T cell repertoires in COVID-19. TCRdb's table, derived via immunoSEQ multiplex PCR, lists solely in-frame clones and lacks some. The sample includes hundreds of thousands of clones, 90% to 95% of them seen just once. The sample comprised peripheral blood. These receptors all come from a man in his 60s with COVID-19, enrolled during active disease.

The rearrangement joins TRBV4-1 to TRBJ2-7; TRBD1 aligns across 10 bases. CDR3 length: 14 amino acids. J was trimmed by 3 bases and V by 5 bases; bases with no gene match: 4. Germline V CDR1 and CDR2: MGHRA, YSYEKL. CDR3 residues: CASSYRDRGYEQYF. CDR3 DNA sequence: TGCGCCAGCAGCTACCGGGACAGGGGCTACGAGCAGTACTTC.

The chain couples TRBV5-4 to TRBJ1-5; TRBD1 aligns across 8 bases. V dropped 4 bases and J dropped 6; count of bases not matched to a gene: 3. Per germline, CDR1 SGHNT and CDR2 YYREEE (reference sequence). The CDR3 contains 13 residues. The CDR3 loop is CASSDGQGQPQHF. The CDR3 DNA sequence: TGTGCCAGCAGCGATGGACAGGGTCAGCCCCAGCATTTT.

The rearrangement joins TRBV11-2 to TRBJ1-4, with TRBD1 identical over 7 bases. V dropped 1 base and J dropped 9; count of bases not matched to a gene: 2. CDR3 length: 13 residues. Looked up from germline, CDR1 is SGHAT and CDR2 is FQNNGV. The CDR3 is CASSLGGGQKLFF. CDR3 DNA: TGTGCCAGCAGCTTAGGAGGGGGCCAAAAACTGTTTTTT.

The chain couples TRBV5-5 to TRBJ1-5, with TRBD1 matching over 9 bases. From germline, CDR1 is SGHKS and CDR2 YYEKEE (reference sequence). V lost 0 bases, J lost 4 bases, and 11 bases stayed unmatched. The CDR3 sequence is 18 residues long. The CDR3 bases are TGTGCCAGCAGCTTGGGGGCTGGGACAGGGTCGGGGAATCAGCCCCAGCATTTT. Protein product: CASSLGAGTGSGNQPQHF.

This rearrangement joins TRBV28 to TRBJ2-7, with 8 nucleotides matching TRBD1. The V and J ends lost 1 base and 2 bases, in that order; junction bases with no gene match: 10. This CDR3 region has 17 residues. Germline V CDR1 and CDR2: MDHEN, SYDVKM. The CDR3 bases are TGTGCCAGCAGTTTATTGGGGACAGGCTTAAACCCCTACGAGCAGTACTTC. Its translation is CASSLLGTGLNPYEQYF. Variable domain in full (rest from reference TRBV28 and TRBJ2-7): DVKVTQSSRYLVKRTGEKVFLECVQDMDHENMFWYRQDPGLGLRLIYFSYDVKMKEKGDIPEGYSVSREKKERFSLILESASTNQTSMYLCASSLLGTGLNPYEQYFGPGTRLTVT.

The chain links TRBV3-1 (or the pseudogene TRBV3-2) to TRBJ2-1, with a possible D match to TRBD2 (5 bases). Germline loops: CDR1 LGHDT, CDR2 YNNKEL (reference sequence). Trimming took off 5 bases at V and 4 bases at J, with 12 bases between the two ends. This CDR3 is built from 14 residues. The CDR3 DNA reads TGTGCCAGCAGCTCGGGGTTACCTTACAATGAGCAGTTCTTC. It specifies CASSSGLPYNEQFF.

The V call is TRBV7-9, the J call TRBJ1-1; D remains unclear. From germline, CDR1 is SEHNR and CDR2 FQNEAQ (reference sequence). This CDR3 spans 13 amino acids. V gave up 4 bases and J gave up 4 bases, with 10 bases separating them. The CDR3 here is CASSSEWSTEAFF. CDR3 nucleotides: TGTGCCAGCAGCTCGGAATGGAGCACTGAAGCTTTCTTT.

This chain uses TRBV12-2 with TRBJ1-5; the D call TRBD1 from the table was never checked on the DNA. TRBV12-2 is flagged as a pseudogene. The CDR3 covers 15 residues. CDR3 amino acids: CASRLPDRSNQPQHF. CDR3 nucleotide sequence: TGTGCAAGTCGCTTACCGGACAGGAGCAATCAGCCCCAGCATTTT.

J is TRBJ2-3 and V is TRBV2; no firm D call. Germline V gene sequence: CDR1 SNHLY, CDR2 FYNNEI. The CDR3 is 14 residues long. Trimming stripped 8 bases from V and 0 bases from J, with 12 bases between. The CDR3 DNA sequence: TGTGCCAGCTCCTTGATGACAAGCACAGATACGCAGTATTTT. As protein: CASSLMTSTDTQYF. The full variable domain, completed using reference TRBV2 and TRBJ2-3, is EPEVTQTPSHQVTQMGQEVILRCVPISNHLYFYWYRQILGQKVEFLVSFYNNEISEKSEIFDDQFSVERPDGSNFTLKIRSTKLEDSAMYFCASSLMTSTDTQYFGPGTRLTVL.

The gene calls are TRBV3-1 (or the pseudogene TRBV3-2) and TRBJ1-5, with D uncertain. The CDR3 is 14 residues long. Trimming took off 1 base at V and 3 bases at J, with 7 bases between the two ends. Germline values: CDR1 LGHDT, CDR2 YNNKEL (reference sequence). The CDR3 reads CASSQVTDNQPQHF. DNA for the CDR3: TGTGCCAGCAGCCAAGTTACAGACAATCAGCCCCAGCATTTT.

This sequence joins TRBV4-2 and TRBJ1-1; D is possibly TRBD1 (6 bases). CDR3 length: 14 residues. The ends were cut back, 0 bases at V and 5 bases at J, with 10 bases in the middle. Germline CDR1 is LGHNA and CDR2 is YNFKEQ. CDR3 DNA: TGTGCCAGCAGCCAAGAAACCCAGGGGACTGAAGCTTTCTTT. Encoded protein: CASSQETQGTEAFF.

CDR3 sequence: CASSYSGGVSGYTF. The DNA of the CDR3 is TGTGCCAGCAGTTACAGTGGGGGGGTGAGTGGCTACACCTTC. V gene TRBV6-5 combines with J gene TRBJ1-2; D possibly corresponds to TRBD1 (5 bases). The germline V gene has CDR1 MNHEY and CDR2 SVGAGI. V lost 2 bases to trimming and J lost 7 bases, with 14 bases between them. This CDR3 is 14 amino acids long.

V usage is TRBV4-3 and J usage is TRBJ1-1; D ambiguous. Germline CDR1 reads LGHNA; CDR2 reads YSLEER. This CDR3 region has 13 residues. V was trimmed by 0 bases and J by 6 bases, leaving 8 bases between them. Written as DNA, the CDR3 is TGCGCCAGCAGCCAAGATCAGTTCGCTGAAGCTTTCTTT. Translation: CASSQDQFAEAFF.

The J gene is TRBJ2-3, the V gene TRBV2; 9 bases map to TRBD1. The V gene's germline CDR1 is SNHLY and CDR2 FYNNEI. The CDR3 is 14 amino acids. V dropped 8 bases and J dropped 3; count of bases not matched to a gene: 6. The CDR3 DNA reads TGTGCCAGCTCTATGACAGGGGGGACAGATACGCAGTATTTT. It is translated as CASSMTGGTDTQYF.

The J gene is TRBJ2-2, the V gene TRBV9, with D uncertain. There are 15 residues in the CDR3. The germline V gene encodes CDR1 SGDLS and CDR2 YYNGEE. V was trimmed by 0 bases and J by 6 bases, leaving 12 bases between them. CDR3 in amino acids: CASSVDSRYSGELFF. The DNA for the CDR3 is TGTGCCAGCAGCGTAGATTCCCGTTATTCCGGGGAGCTGTTTTTT. The full variable domain, with the rest looked up from reference TRBV9 and TRBJ2-2, is DSGVTQTPKHLITATGQRVTLRCSPRSGDLSVYWYQQSLDQGLQFLIQYYNGEERAKGNILERFSAQQFPDLHSELNLSSLELGDSALYFCASSVDSRYSGELFFGEGSRLTVL.

The chain has TRBV4-1 and TRBJ1-1; D remains unclear. Trimming took 3 bases from V and 2 from J, leaving 16 bases between them. Germline CDR1 MGHRA, CDR2 YSYEKL. This CDR3 is 16 amino acids long. CDR3: CASSHRTLRANTEAFF. As DNA, the CDR3 is TGCGCCAGCAGCCACCGGACCTTGCGGGCCAACACTGAAGCTTTCTTT.

The chain uses TRBV5-1 and TRBJ2-7, with D tentatively TRBD2 (6 bases). The CDR3 spans 13 residues. Trimming removed 4 bases at V and 10 bases at J, with 18 bases between. Germline CDR1 and CDR2: SGHRS and YFSETQ. The CDR3 DNA is TGCGCCAGCAGCATGATCGGGAGCCCCTTTCAGTACTTC. Translated: CASSMIGSPFQYF.

The rearrangement joins TRBV30 to TRBJ1-1; 11 positions agree with TRBD1. Per the germline V gene, CDR1 is GTSNPN and CDR2 is SVGIG (reference sequence). The CDR3 runs 14 residues. Trimming cost V 3 bases and J 6 bases; bases outside gene matches: 6. The CDR3 bases are TGTGCCTGGAGCCGGACAGGGGGCTACGCTGAAGCTTTCTTT. Protein: CAWSRTGGYAEAFF.

This chain's CDR3 is CASSLDRDYGYTF. In DNA, the CDR3 is TGTGCCAGCAGTCTGGACAGAGACTATGGCTACACCTTC. The V gene is TRBV6-5, the J gene TRBJ1-2; a weak D match, TRBD1 (6 bases). Trimming removed 5 bases at V and 3 bases at J, with 10 bases between. Germline CDR1 is MNHEY and CDR2 is SVGAGI. The CDR3 is 13 amino acids.

This clone occurred a few times. V is TRBV5-5 and J is TRBJ2-7; the match to TRBD2 covers 8 bases. The CDR3 runs 16 residues. V shed 0 bases, J shed 0 bases, and the junction held 5 bases outside the gene matches. Germline V CDR1 and CDR2: SGHKS, YYEKEE (reference sequence). The CDR3 protein is CASSLELAVSSYEQYF. The CDR3 region has the DNA TGTGCCAGCAGCTTGGAACTAGCGGTTTCCTCCTACGAGCAGTACTTC.

The chain carries TRBV3-1 (or the pseudogene TRBV3-2) and TRBJ1-3, with no clear D. Germline V gives CDR1 LGHDT, CDR2 YNNKEL (reference sequence). V lost 4 bases, J lost 1 base, and 8 bases lay in between. CDR3 length: 14 residues. CDR3 loop: CASSLVGSGNTIYF. The DNA for the CDR3 is TGTGCCAGCAGCCTGGTCGGGTCTGGAAACACCATATATTTT.

This clone was counted a few times. The gene calls are TRBV3-1 (or the pseudogene TRBV3-2) and TRBJ1-2; D is undetermined. Trimming took off 5 bases at V and 0 bases at J, with 10 bases between the two ends. The length of the CDR3 is 14 residues. From germline, CDR1 is LGHDT and CDR2 YNNKEL (reference sequence). CDR3 bases: TGTGCCAGCAGCGAGAAACCCTCTAACTATGGCTACACCTTC. Protein product: CASSEKPSNYGYTF.

The chain couples TRBV6-2 or TRBV6-3 to TRBJ2-4; no firm D call. Trimming took 6 bases from V and 0 from J, leaving 15 bases between them. From germline, CDR1 is MNHEY and CDR2 SVGEGT. The CDR3 consists of 16 residues. In DNA, the CDR3 is TGTGCCAGCAGGCCTATCACCAAACTAGCCAAAAACATTCAGTACTTC. Translated: CASRPITKLAKNIQYF.

The V gene is TRBV14, the J gene TRBJ2-7, with a possible D match to TRBD1 (5 bases). The CDR3 spans 15 residues. CDR1 and CDR2 (germline): SGHDN, FVKESK. V dropped 3 bases and J dropped 1 base, with 13 bases sitting between them. Written as DNA, the CDR3 is TGTGCCAGCAGCCATTTGACAGTGAGATCCTACGAGCAGTACTTC. Protein sequence: CASSHLTVRSYEQYF.

The chain is built from TRBV9 and TRBJ1-2, with no clear D. Trimming removed 4 bases from V and 3 bases from J, with 22 bases in between. CDR1 and CDR2 (germline): SGDLS, YYNGEE. The CDR3 spans 17 residues. The CDR3 bases are TGTGCCAGCAGCCTCTCCCTCGAGGCGGGCGCGCACTATGGCTACACCTTC. Its translation is CASSLSLEAGAHYGYTF.

This clone was seen a few times. The V gene is TRBV6-5, the J gene TRBJ2-6; D not certain. The CDR3 loop spans 15 amino acids. The germline V gene has CDR1 MNHEY and CDR2 SVGAGI. Trimming shortened V by 6 bases and J by 0 bases, and 9 bases separated the two germline ends. In DNA, the CDR3 is TGTGCCAGCAGCCGCCACTTCTCTGGGGCCAACGTCCTGACTTTC. It is translated as CASSRHFSGANVLTF.

V is TRBV3-1 (or the pseudogene TRBV3-2) and J is TRBJ2-2; 8 positions match TRBD2. Germline CDR1 is LGHDT and CDR2 is YNNKEL (reference sequence). The CDR3 sequence is 18 residues long. V lost 0 bases and J lost 4; bases outside the gene matches: 10. CDR3 in amino acids: CASSQELGLAGVTGELFF. CDR3 bases: TGTGCCAGCAGCCAAGAATTAGGGCTAGCGGGTGTCACCGGGGAGCTGTTTTTT.

The J gene is TRBJ1-1, the V gene TRBV6-5; TRBD1 aligns across 8 bases. Looked up from germline, CDR1 is MNHEY and CDR2 is SVGAGI. This CDR3 has 13 residues. Germline trimming cut 6 bases from V and 7 bases from J; bases unmatched to any gene: 7. The CDR3, as DNA: TGTGCCAGCAGGGACAGGGAAAGGAGTGAAGCTTTCTTT. This sequence encodes CASRDRERSEAFF.